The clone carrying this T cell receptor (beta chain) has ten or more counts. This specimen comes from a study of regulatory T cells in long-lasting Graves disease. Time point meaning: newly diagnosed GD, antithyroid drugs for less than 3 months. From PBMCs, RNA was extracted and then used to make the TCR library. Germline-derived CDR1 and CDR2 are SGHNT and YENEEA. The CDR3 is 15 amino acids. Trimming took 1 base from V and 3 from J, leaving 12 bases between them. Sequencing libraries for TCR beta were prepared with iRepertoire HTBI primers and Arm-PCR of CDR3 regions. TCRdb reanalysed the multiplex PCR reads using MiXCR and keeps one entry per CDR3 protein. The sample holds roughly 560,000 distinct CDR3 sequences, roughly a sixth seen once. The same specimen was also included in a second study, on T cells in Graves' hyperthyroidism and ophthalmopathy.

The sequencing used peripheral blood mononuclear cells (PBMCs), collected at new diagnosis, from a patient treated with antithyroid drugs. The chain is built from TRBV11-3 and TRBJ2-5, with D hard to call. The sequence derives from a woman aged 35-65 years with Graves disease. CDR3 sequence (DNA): TGTGCCAGCAGCTTAGCGTGGGATAGGGAAGAGACCCAGTACTTC. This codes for CASSLAWDREETQYF.